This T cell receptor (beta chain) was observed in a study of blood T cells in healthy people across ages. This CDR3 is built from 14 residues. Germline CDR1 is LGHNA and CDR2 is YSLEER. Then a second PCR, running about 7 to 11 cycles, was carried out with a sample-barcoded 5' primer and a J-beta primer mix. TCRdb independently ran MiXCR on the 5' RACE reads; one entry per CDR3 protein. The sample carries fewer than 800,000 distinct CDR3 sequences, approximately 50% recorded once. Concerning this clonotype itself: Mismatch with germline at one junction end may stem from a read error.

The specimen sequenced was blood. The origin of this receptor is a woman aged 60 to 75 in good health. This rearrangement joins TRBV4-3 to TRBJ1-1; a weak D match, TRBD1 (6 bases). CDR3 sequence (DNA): TGCGCCAGCAGCCCCCGGGTCCGGGACACTGAAGTTTTCTTT. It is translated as CASSPRVRDTEVFF.